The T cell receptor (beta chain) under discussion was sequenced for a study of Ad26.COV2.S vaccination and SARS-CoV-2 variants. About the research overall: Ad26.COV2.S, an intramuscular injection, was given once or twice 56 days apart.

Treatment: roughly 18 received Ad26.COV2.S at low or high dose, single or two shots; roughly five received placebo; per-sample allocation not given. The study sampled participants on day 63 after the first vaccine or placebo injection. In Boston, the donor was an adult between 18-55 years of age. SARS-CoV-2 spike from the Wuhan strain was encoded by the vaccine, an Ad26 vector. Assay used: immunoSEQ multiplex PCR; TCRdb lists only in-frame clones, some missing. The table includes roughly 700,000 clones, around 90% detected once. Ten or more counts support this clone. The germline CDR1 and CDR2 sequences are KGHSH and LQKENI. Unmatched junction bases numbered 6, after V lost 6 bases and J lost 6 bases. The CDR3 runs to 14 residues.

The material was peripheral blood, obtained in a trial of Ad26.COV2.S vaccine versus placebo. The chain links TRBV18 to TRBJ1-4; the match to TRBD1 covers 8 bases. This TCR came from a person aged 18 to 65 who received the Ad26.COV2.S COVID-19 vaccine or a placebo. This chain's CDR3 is CASSRTGLYEKLFF. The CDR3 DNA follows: TGTGCCAGCTCTCGGACAGGGCTTTATGAAAAACTGTTTTTT.